This T cell receptor beta chain was sequenced for a study of tumor-infiltrating lymphocytes in oesophageal squamous cell carcinoma. The CDR3 length is 13 residues. Germline V lookup: CDR1 SGHTA, CDR2 FQGNSA. V was clipped by 6 bases and J by 6 bases, with 14 bases between them. TCRdb itself ran the PCR reads through MiXCR, one entry per CDR3 protein. The sample has just under 20,000 distinct CDR3 sequences; 35% to 50% are singletons. The sequence derives from a male donor with esophageal squamous cell carcinoma. V is TRBV7-2 and J is TRBJ1-1, with D maybe TRBD1 (5 bases). The sample was normal esophageal tissue next to the tumor. CDR3 region: CASSLQGAAEAFF. CDR3 sequence (DNA): TGTGCCAGCAGTTTGCAGGGCGCGGCTGAAGCTTTCTTT.